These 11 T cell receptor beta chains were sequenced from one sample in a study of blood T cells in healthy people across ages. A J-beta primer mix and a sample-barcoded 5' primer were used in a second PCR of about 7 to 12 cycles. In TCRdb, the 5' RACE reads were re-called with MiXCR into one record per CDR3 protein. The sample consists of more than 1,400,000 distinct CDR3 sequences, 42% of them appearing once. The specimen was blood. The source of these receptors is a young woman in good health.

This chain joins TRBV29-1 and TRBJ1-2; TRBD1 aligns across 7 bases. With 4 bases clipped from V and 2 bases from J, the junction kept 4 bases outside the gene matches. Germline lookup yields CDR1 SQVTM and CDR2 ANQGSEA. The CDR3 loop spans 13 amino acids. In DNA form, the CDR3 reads TGCAGCGTTGCGACAGGGACGAACTATGGCTACACCTTC. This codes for CSVATGTNYGYTF.

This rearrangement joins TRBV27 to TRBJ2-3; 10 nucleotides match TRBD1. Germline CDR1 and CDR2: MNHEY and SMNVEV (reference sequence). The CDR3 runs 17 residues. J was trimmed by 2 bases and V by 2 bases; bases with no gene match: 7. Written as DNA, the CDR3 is TGTGCCAGCAGTTTACTCAGAGGGACAGGGGTCACAGATACGCAGTATTTT. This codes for CASSLLRGTGVTDTQYF.

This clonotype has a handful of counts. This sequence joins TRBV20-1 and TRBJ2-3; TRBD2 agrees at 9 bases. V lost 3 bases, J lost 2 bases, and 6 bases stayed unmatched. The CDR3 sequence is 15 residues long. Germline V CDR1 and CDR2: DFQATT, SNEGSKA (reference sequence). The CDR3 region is CSARTSGAYTDTQYF. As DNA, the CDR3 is TGCAGTGCTAGGACTAGCGGCGCCTACACAGATACGCAGTATTTT.

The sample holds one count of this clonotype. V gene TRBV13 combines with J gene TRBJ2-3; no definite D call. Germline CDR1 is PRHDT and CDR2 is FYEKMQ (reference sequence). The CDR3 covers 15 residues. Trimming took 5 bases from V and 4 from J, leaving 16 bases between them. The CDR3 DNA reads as TGTGCCAGCAGCGGGCCTGAGAGTGGCGCAGATACGCAGTATTTT. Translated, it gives CASSGPESGADTQYF.

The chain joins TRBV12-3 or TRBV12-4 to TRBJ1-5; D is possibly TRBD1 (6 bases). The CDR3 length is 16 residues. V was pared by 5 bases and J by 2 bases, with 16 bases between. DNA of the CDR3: TGTGCCAGCAGTCCAAGGGGGGTAATAGGCAATCAGCCCCAGCATTTT. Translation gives CASSPRGVIGNQPQHF.

The CDR3 region is CASSSGQGWYYGYTF. CDR3 DNA: TGTGCCAGCAGCTCCGGCCAGGGGTGGTACTATGGCTACACCTTC. V gene TRBV7-8 combines with J gene TRBJ1-2; TRBD1 might be the D (6 bases). V lost 4 bases and J 3 bases, leaving 15 bases between the germline ends. Germline V CDR1 and CDR2: SGHVS, FQNEAQ. This CDR3 has 15 amino acids.

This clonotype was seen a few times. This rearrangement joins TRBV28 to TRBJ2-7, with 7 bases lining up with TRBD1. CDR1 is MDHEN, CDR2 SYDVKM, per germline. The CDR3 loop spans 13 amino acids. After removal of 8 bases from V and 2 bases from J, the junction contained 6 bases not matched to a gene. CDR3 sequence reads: CASLTGAPYEQYF. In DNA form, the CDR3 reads TGTGCCAGCCTTACAGGGGCGCCCTACGAGCAGTACTTC.

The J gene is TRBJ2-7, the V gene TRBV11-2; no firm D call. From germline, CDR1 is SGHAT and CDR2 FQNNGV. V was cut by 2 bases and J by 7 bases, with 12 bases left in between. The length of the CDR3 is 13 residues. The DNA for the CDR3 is TGTGCCAGCAGCTTAAGTGGATCGTGGGAGCAGTACTTC. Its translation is CASSLSGSWEQYF.

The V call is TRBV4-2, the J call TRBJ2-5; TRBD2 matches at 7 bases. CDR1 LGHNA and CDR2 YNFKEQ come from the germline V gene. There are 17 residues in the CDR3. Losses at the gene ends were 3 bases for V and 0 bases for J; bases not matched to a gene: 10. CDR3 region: CASSHLGGGGNQETQYF. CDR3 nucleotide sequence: TGTGCCAGCAGCCACCTTGGGGGGGGTGGGAACCAAGAGACCCAGTACTTC.

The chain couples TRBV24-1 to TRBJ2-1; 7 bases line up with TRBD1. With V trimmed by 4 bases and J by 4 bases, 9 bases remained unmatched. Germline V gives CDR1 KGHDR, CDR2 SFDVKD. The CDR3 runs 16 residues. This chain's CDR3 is CATSDSRQGAYNEQFF. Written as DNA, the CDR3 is TGTGCCACCAGTGACTCTCGACAGGGAGCTTACAATGAGCAGTTCTTC.

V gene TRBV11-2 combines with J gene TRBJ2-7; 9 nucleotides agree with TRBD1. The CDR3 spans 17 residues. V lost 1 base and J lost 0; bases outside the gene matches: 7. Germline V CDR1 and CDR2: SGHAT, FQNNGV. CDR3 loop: CASSLVYRDRVSYEQYF. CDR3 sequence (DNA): TGTGCCAGCAGCTTAGTGTACCGGGACAGGGTCTCCTACGAGCAGTACTTC.